This record concerns one T cell receptor beta chain sequence. The data were obtained in a study of cytomegalovirus exposure and HLA in healthy donors. The V end lost 0 bases, the J end lost 2 bases, and 10 bases lay between the germline ends. Germline V gives CDR1 MNHEY, CDR2 SMNVEV (reference sequence). CDR3 size: 15 residues. PCR used 60 Vbeta primers and 13 Jbeta primers. The repertoire was sequenced with immunoSEQ multiplex PCR; TCRdb's copy has only in-frame clones and lacks some. The sample contains some 89,000 clones, 81% of which appear only once. What was sequenced was PBMCs. The TCR was taken from a woman younger than 45 in good health and CMV-seronegative. V usage is TRBV27 and J usage is TRBJ1-1; D is ambiguous. The CDR3, as DNA: TGTGCCAGCAGTTTATCGGGCAGGCTCAACACTGAAGCTTTCTTT. This gives the protein CASSLSGRLNTEAFF.